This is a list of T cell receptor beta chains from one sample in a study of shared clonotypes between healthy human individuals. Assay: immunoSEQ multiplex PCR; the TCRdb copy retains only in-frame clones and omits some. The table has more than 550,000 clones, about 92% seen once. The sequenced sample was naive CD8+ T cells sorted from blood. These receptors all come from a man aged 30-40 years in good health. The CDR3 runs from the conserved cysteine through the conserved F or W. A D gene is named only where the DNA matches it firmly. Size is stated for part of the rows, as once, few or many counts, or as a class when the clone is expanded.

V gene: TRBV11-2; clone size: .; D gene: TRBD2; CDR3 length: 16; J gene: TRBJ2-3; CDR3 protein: CASIRLSAGVRDTQYF; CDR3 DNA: TGTGCCAGCATCCGATTATCGGCGGGAGTGAGAGATACGCAGTATTTT
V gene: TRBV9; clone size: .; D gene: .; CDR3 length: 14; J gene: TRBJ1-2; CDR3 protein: CASSAQPGGDGYTF; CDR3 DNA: TGTGCCAGCAGCGCCCAACCGGGGGGCGATGGCTACACCTTC
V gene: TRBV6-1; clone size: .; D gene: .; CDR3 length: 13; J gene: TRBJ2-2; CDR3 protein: CASRGVGTGELFF; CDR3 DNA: TGTGCCAGCAGGGGAGTAGGCACCGGGGAGCTGTTTTTT
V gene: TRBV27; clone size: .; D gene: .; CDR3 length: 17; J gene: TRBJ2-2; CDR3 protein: CASSLSGTLENPGELFF; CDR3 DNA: TGTGCCAGCAGTTTATCGGGGACCCTGGAAAACCCGGGGGAGCTGTTTTTT
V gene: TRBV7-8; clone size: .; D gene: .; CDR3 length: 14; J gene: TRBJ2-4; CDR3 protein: CASSLRTVGDIQYF; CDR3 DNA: TGTGCCAGCAGCTTAAGGACAGTAGGGGACATTCAGTACTTC
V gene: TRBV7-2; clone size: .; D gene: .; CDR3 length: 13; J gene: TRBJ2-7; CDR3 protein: CASSLVGPYEQYF; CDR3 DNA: TGTGCCAGCAGCTTAGTGGGACCCTACGAGCAGTACTTC
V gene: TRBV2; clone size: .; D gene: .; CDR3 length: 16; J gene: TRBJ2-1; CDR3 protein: CASSPVTGSSYNEQFF; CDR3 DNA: TGTGCCAGCAGTCCAGTTACAGGGAGCTCCTACAATGAGCAGTTCTTC
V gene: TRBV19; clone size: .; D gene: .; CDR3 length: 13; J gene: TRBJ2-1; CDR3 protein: CASSMIAYNEQFF; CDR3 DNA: TGTGCCAGTAGTATGATTGCCTACAATGAGCAGTTCTTC
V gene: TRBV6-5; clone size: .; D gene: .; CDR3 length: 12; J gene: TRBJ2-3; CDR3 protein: CASSNGTDTQYF; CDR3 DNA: TGTGCCAGCTCCAATGGGACAGATACGCAGTATTTT
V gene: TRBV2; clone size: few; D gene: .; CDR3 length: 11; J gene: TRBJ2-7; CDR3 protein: CAGGQGYEQYF; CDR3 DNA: TGTGCCGGGGGTCAAGGGTACGAGCAGTACTTC
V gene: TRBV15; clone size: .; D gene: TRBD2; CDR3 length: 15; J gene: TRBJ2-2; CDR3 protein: CATSSEREMGGELFF; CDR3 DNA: TGTGCCACCAGCAGTGAGCGGGAGATGGGCGGGGAGCTGTTTTTT
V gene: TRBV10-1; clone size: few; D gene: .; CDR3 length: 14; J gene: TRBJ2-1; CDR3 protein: CASSEGGAYNEQFF; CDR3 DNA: TGCGCCAGCAGTGAAGGCGGTGCGTACAATGAGCAGTTCTTC
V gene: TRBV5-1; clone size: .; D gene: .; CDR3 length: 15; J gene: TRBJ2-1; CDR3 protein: CASSFGQGAYNEQFF; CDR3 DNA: TGCGCCAGCAGCTTCGGCCAAGGTGCCTACAATGAGCAGTTCTTC